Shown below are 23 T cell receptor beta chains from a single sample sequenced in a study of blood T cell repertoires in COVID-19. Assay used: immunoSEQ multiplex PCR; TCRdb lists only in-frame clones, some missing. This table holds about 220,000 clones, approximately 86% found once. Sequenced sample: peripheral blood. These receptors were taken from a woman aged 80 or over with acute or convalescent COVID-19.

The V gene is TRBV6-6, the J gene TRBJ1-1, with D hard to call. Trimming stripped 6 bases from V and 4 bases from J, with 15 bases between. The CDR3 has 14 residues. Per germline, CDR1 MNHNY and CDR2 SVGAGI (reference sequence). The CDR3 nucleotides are TGTGCCAGCAGCCCGGGGTCATATAGCACTGAAGCTTTCTTT. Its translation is CASSPGSYSTEAFF.

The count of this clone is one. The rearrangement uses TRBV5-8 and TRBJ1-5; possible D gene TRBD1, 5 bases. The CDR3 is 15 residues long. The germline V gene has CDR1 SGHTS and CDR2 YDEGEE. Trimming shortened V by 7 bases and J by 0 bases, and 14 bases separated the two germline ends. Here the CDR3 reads CASGGQGHSNQPQHF. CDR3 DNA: TGTGCCAGCGGTGGGCAGGGCCATAGCAATCAGCCCCAGCATTTT.

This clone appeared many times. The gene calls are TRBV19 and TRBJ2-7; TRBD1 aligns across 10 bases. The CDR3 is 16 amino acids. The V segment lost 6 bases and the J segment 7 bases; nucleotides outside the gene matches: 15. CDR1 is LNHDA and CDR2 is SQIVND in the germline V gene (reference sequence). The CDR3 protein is CASSQLVGQGIGEQYF. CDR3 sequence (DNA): TGTGCCAGTAGCCAACTCGTGGGACAGGGGATCGGAGAGCAGTACTTC. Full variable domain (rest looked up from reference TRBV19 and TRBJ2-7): DGGITQSPKYLFRKEGQNVTLSCEQNLNHDAMYWYRQDPGQGLRLIYYSQIVNDFQKGDIAEGYSVSREKKESFPLTVTSAQKNPTAFYLCASSQLVGQGIGEQYFGPGTRLTVT.

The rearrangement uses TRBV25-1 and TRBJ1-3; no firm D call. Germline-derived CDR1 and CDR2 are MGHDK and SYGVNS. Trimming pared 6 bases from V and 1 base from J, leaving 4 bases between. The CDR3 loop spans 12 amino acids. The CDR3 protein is CASRSSGNTIYF. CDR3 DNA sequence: TGTGCCAGCAGATCGTCTGGAAACACCATATATTTT.

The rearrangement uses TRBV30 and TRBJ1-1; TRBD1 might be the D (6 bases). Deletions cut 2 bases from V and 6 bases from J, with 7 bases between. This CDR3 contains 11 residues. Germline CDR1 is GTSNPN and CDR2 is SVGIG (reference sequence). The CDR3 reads CAWSKGAEAFF. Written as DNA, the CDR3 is TGTGCCTGGAGTAAGGGGGCTGAAGCTTTCTTT.

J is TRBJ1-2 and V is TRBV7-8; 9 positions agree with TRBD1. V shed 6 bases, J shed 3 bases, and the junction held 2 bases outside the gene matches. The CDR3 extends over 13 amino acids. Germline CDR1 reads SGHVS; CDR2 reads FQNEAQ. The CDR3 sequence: CASRRQGDYGYTF. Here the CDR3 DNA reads TGTGCCAGCAGACGACAGGGGGACTATGGCTACACCTTC.

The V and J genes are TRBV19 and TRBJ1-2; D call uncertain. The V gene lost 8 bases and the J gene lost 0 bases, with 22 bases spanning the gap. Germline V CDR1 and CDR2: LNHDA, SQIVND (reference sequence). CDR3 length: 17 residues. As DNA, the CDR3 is TGTGCCAGTTCCCAGACCCCGGGGTCTGTGCCTAACTATGGCTACACCTTC. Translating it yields CASSQTPGSVPNYGYTF.

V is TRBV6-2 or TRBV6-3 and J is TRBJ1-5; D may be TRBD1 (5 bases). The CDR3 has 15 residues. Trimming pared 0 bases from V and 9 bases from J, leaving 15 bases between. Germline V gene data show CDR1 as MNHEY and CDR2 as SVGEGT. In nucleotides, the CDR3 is TGTGCCAGCAGTTACTCGGGGGGTGCGGGTCGGCCCCAGCATTTT. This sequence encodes CASSYSGGAGRPQHF.

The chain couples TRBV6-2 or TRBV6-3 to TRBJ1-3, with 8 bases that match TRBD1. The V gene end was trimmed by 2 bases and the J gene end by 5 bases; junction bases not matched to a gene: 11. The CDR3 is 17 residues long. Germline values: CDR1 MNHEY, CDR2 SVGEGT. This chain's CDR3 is CASSYAGQDGRRNTIYF. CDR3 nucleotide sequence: TGTGCCAGCAGTTACGCGGGACAGGACGGGCGAAGAAACACCATATATTTT.

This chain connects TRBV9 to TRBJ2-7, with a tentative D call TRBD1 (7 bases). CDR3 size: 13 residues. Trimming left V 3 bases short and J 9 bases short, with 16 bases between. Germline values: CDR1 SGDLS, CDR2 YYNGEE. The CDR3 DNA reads TGTGCCAGCAGCGCAGGGGGGCAGGCGGGGCAGTACTTC. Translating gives CASSAGGQAGQYF.

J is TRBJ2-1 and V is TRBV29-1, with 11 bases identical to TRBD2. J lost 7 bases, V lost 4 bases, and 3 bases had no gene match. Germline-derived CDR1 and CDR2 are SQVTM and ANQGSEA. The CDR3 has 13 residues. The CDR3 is CSVVSGGGNEQFF. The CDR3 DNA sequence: TGCAGCGTTGTTAGCGGGGGGGGGAATGAGCAGTTCTTC.

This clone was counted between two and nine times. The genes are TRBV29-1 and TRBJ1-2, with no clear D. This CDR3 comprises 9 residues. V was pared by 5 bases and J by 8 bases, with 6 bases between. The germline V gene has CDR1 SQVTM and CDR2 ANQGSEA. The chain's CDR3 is CSVLEGYTF. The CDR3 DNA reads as TGCAGCGTTCTAGAGGGCTACACCTTC.

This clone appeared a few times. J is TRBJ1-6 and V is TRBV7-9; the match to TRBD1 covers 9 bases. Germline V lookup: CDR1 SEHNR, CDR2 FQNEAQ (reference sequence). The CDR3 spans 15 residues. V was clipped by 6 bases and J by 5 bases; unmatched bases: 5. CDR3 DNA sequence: TGTGCCAGCAGACTTGGGACAGGGAATAATTCACCCCTCCACTTT. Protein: CASRLGTGNNSPLHF.

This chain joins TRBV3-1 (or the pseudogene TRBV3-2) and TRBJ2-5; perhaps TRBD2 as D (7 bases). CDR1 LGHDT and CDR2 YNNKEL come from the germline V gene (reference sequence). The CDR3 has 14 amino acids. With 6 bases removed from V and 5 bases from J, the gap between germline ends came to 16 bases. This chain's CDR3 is CASRLKGGMETQYF. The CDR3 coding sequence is TGTGCCAGCAGGTTAAAGGGGGGGATGGAGACCCAGTACTTC.

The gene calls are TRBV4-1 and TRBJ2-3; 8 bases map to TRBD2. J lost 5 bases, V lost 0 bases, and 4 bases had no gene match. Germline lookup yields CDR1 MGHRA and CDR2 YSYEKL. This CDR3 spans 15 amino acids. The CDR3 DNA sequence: TGCGCCAGCAGCCAAGATCGGGGGGGGCAAGATACGCAGTATTTT. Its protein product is CASSQDRGGQDTQYF.

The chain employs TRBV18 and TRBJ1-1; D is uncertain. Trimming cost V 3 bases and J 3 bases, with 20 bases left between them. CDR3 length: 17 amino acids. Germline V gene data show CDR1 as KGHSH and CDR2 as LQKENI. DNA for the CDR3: TGTGCCAGCTCACCGACCCTTGTACGGGGTGTAGACACTGAAGCTTTCTTT. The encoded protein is CASSPTLVRGVDTEAFF. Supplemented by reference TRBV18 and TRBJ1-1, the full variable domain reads NAGVMQNPRHLVRRRGQEARLRCSPMKGHSHVYWYRQLPEEGLKFMVYLQKENIIDESGMPKERFSAEFPKEGPSILRIQQVVRGDSAAYFCASSPTLVRGVDTEAFFGQGTRLTVV.

The CDR3 loop reads CASQGAGGYTF. The CDR3 DNA follows: TGTGCCAGCCAGGGGGCGGGTGGCTACACCTTC. This chain connects TRBV27 to TRBJ1-2; the match to TRBD1 covers 8 bases. V lost 8 bases and J lost 7; bases outside the gene matches: 3. CDR1 is MNHEY, CDR2 SMNVEV, per germline (reference sequence). This CDR3 contains 11 residues.

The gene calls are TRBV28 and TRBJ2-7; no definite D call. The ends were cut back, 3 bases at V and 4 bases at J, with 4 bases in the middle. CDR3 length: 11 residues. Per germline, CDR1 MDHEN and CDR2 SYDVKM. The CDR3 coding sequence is TGTGCCAGCAGTTTTTATTACGAGCAGTACTTC. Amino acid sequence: CASSFYYEQYF.

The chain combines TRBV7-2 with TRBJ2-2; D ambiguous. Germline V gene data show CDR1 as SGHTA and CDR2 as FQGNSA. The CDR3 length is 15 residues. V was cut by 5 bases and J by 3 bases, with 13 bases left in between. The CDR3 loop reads CASSPPGSYTGELFF. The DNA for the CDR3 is TGTGCCAGCAGCCCGCCAGGTTCCTACACCGGGGAGCTGTTTTTT.

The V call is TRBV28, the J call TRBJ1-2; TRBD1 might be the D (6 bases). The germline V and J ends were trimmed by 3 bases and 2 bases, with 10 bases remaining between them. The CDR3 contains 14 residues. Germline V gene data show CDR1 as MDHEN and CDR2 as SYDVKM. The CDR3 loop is CASSLDSFNYGYTF. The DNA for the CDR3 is TGTGCCAGCAGTTTGGACAGCTTCAACTATGGCTACACCTTC.

The CDR3 loop is CASSWGSGGHNEQFF. The CDR3 DNA reads as TGTGCCAGCAGTTGGGGTAGCGGGGGGCACAATGAGCAGTTCTTC. The chain couples TRBV28 to TRBJ2-1; 10 bases map to TRBD2. The CDR3 loop spans 15 amino acids. V trimming: 4 bases; J trimming: 5 bases; junction bases outside the gene matches: 5. CDR1 and CDR2 (germline): MDHEN, SYDVKM. The whole variable domain, remainder taken from reference TRBV28 and TRBJ2-1, is DVKVTQSSRYLVKRTGEKVFLECVQDMDHENMFWYRQDPGLGLRLIYFSYDVKMKEKGDIPEGYSVSREKKERFSLILESASTNQTSMYLCASSWGSGGHNEQFFGPGTRLTVL.

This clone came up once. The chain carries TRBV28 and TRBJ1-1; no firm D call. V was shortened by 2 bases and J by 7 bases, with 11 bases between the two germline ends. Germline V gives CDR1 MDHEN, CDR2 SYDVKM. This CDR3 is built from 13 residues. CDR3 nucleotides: TGTGCCAGCAGTTTAGCGAAGGGAGTTGAAGCTTTCTTT. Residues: CASSLAKGVEAFF.

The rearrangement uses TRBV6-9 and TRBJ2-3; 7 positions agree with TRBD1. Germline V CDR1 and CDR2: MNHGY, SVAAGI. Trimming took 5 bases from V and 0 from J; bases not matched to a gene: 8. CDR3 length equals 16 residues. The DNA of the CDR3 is TGTGCCAGCAGTCAGCTTAGGGACAGAAGCACAGATACGCAGTATTTT. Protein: CASSQLRDRSTDTQYF.